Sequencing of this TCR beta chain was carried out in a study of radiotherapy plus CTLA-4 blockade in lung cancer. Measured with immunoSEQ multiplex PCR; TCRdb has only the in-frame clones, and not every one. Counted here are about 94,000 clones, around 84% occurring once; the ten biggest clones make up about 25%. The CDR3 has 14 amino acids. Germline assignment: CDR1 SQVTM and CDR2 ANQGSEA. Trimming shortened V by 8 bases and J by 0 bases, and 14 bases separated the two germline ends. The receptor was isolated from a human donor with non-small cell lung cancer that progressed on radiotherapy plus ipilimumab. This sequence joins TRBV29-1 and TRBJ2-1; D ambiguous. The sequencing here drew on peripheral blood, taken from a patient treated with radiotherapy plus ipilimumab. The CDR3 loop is CSIPRASSYNEQFF. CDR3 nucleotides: TGCAGCATCCCTAGGGCGAGCTCCTACAATGAGCAGTTCTTC.